The entry below describes one T cell receptor beta chain. The target of this receptor is not known. Per-base qualities were not stored, and no clone one base away is much larger. This entry belongs to a study of vaccination effects on CD4 cells after COVID-19 (dated by TCRdb to about 2022). Turning to the overall study: In the ViraFEST assay, PBMC were stimulated with viral peptide pools, and TCR sequencing was then used to find antigen-specific CD4+ T cell clonotypes based on their expansion. The study compared SARS-CoV-2 spike-specific CD4+ TCR repertoires before and after mRNA vaccination in COVID-19 convalescent patients and infection-naive vaccine recipients. Cultures from other donors in the study were sequenced using the Oncomine TCR Beta short-read assay on an Illumina iSeq 100. A total of 10 COVID-19 convalescent patients and a handful of SARS-CoV-2-naive healthy vaccine recipients were included in the full study. Each well held around 2 million PBMC cultured in IMDM containing about 5.5% human AB serum, 10 IU/ml IL-2 and gentamicin, along with around 9.4 ug/ml peptides. Two doses of either the BNT162b2 or the mRNA-1273 mRNA SARS-CoV-2 vaccine were administered to participants.

Here is what the overall study found, with its caveats: In healthy vaccine recipients, vaccine-induced clones were almost all SARS-CoV-2 mono-reactive, with only 1 of 255 cross-reactive with common cold coronaviruses. At late post-vaccination timepoints, both infection-induced and vaccine-induced clones showed marked clonal contraction, consistent with waning T cell responses. The study was limited by a small number of convalescent patients, and early post-infection timepoints were lacking.

The cysteine opens and the phenylalanine closes a CDR3 of 17 amino acids. Solely the CDR3 DNA is kept, with 51 bases framed from the first base. CDR1 MNHNY and CDR2 SVGAGI were looked up in the germline V gene (reference sequence). After removal of 6 bases from V and 0 bases from J, the junction retains 6 bases not matched to a gene. After around ten days of culture, CD4+ T cells were isolated with the EasySep CD4+ T cell isolation kit. Negative nucleocapsid antibody results before and after vaccination confirmed that the healthy vaccine recipients had no prior SARS-CoV-2 infection. On days 3 and 7, half of the culture medium was replaced with fresh IL-2-containing medium. Unless noted otherwise, every peptide stimulation condition was grown in triplicate wells. PBMC were separated from whole blood using Ficoll-Paque Plus gradient centrifugation and were then either cryopreserved at -140C or used fresh. The QIAamp micro DNA kit was used to extract genomic DNA from the cultured CD4+ T cells.

Library generation was performed with the immunoSEQ multiplex PCR assay. TCR beta CDR3 sequencing was performed on DNA from the cultured, isolated CD4+ T cells. In the authors' own workflow: Non-productive TCR sequences were removed, reads were trimmed to the CDR3 region, and CDR3s of at least 7 amino acids were retained. The MANAFEST web app was used to identify antigen-specific clonotypes by comparing expansion in peptide wells with expansion in reference cultures. Positive clones required FDR<0.05 expansion versus reference and all other wells, odds ratio above 5, and frequency above 0.1% in two replicate wells. A clonotype was defined as cross-reactive if the clonotype was significantly expanded both in SARS-CoV-2 spike wells and in at least one common cold coronavirus spike condition. Levenshtein distance calculated with the stringdist R package was used to assess CDR3 similarity, and unrooted trees were constructed with ape in R 3.6.1. Imported from immuneACCESS, the table was reduced by TCRdb to in-frame sequences with V and J called. These copies leave out some clones; in studies compared against another copy, an unresolved V gene accounts for under half, and the cause of the remainder is not known. The DNA was the basis for D and trimming; V, J and clone size are from that table. The sample profile shows more than 30,000 clones; 65% to 75% of them were found once. 2.5% to 3.5% of the sample goes to the ten largest clones.

Sequenced here: CD4+ T cells from PBMCs cultured without peptide, sampled before COVID-19 vaccination. Recombination joined TRBV6-6 with TRBJ2-3; TRBD2 fits 13 bases in the junction. The source is a human donor who received a COVID-19 vaccine. The CDR3 amino acid sequence is: CASSRLAGGPSTDTQYF. The DNA sequence is TGTGCCAGCAGCCGACTAGCGGGGGGCCCTAGCACAGATACGCAGTATTTT.